This T cell receptor (beta chain) was captured by sequencing in a study of blood T cell repertoires in COVID-19 (dated by TCRdb to the early 2020s). Concerning the study at large: Samples covering the acute and convalescent phases of COVID-19 were provided by collaborators in the United States, Italy and Spain. The samples were drawn from two sources: the first 160 participants of the ongoing ImmuneRACE study, and 1,254 subjects contributed by 6 global collaborators. A de-identified subject ID, COVID-19 status, age in years and sex were almost always included in the sample metadata. Where available, HLA class I and class II types were taken from metadata supplied by the sample provider and were not determined by assay-based typing. The repertoires were released in a freely available public database meant as a resource for research on the immune response to SARS-CoV-2. The prospective study material was composed of cDNA or gDNA derived from T cells, B-cell-depleted T cells, or PBMCs. The dataset comprised deeply sampled blood TCRbeta repertoires from subjects exposed to, actively infected with, or recovered from COVID-19. What the authors observed across the whole study: The amount of clinical and demographic metadata varied by source and participant and was provided uncurated.

This clone was counted once. Its antigen target is currently unknown. One base away there is no much larger clone; base qualities are not given. Participants in the prospective study were aged about 18 to 95 years, lived in 20 to 30 United States geographic areas, and enrolled through a virtual design. Cohort assignment in the prospective study relied on participant-reported clinical history from a screening survey and a study questionnaire. Recovered participants in ImmuneRACE Cohort 3 were defined by two consecutive negative NP/OP PCR tests, clearance by a healthcare professional, or resolution of symptoms. In the prospective study, mobile phlebotomists collected whole blood, serum and a nasopharyngeal or oropharyngeal swab from each participant. Participants in the prospective study had the option to provide additional blood draws and questionnaires over a roughly two-month period. Before DNA extraction, prospective study blood samples were shipped either frozen or at room temperature.

TCRbeta CDR3 regions were amplified from genomic DNA using the immunoSEQ Assay, a bias-controlled multiplex PCR. In the original analysis: Within the assay, amplification of reference gene primers was used to estimate how many nucleated cells each sample contained. Sequence reads were collapsed and filtered to measure the absolute abundance of every unique TCRbeta CDR3 rearrangement. For each sample, productive Simpson clonality was calculated by taking the square root of Simpson's diversity index across productive rearrangements. TCRdb carries this immuneACCESS record with in-frame sequences only. Its versions omit some clonotypes, under half of them owing to an unresolved V gene in the studies checked, with the rest unexplained. The DNA gave D and trimming, while V, J and clone size come from that table. The sample has 390,000 or so clones on record, over 75% of them singletons. Jointly, the top ten make up 1% of the sample.

The CDR3 numbers 16 residues from cysteine through phenylalanine. The kept DNA is CDR3 alone, 48 bases in frame from the first base. V sheds 5 bases and J sheds 4 bases, leaving 18 bases between their ends. CDR1 MNHEY and CDR2 SMNVEV are derived from the germline V gene (reference sequence). The sequenced sample consisted of PBMCs or T cells enriched from blood (not recorded which). This clonotype was obtained from a man between 18 and 35 years old who had recovered from COVID-19. Rearrangement joined TRBV27 to TRBJ2-4; a tentative D call is TRBD1 (6 bases match). The nucleotides read TGTGCCAGCAGTGAGCAGGGAGAGAGGGGGAAAAACATTCAGTACTTC. Its translation is CASSEQGERGKNIQYF.